Following are 20 T cell receptor beta chains from one sample sequenced in a study of blood T cell repertoires in COVID-19 (dated by TCRdb to about 2020). The receptor library was made with the immunoSEQ multiplex PCR assay. Held by TCRdb, this immuneACCESS table contains in-frame sequences only and omits some clones. Under half of the omission traces to an unresolved V gene where checked; the cause of the rest is unknown. The sample table lists approximately 250,000 clones, around nine tenths of them with a count of one. The ten largest make up almost 2% of the sample. The sample comprised peripheral blood. The receptors were sampled from a man aged 25-45 years with active or convalescent COVID-19.

This clone was found once. V usage is TRBV6-1 and J usage is TRBJ2-7; D may be TRBD2 (5 bases). CDR3 size: 12 residues. Trimming left V 2 bases short and J 7 bases short, with 9 bases between. Germline CDR1 is MNHNS and CDR2 is SASEGT. DNA for the CDR3: TGTGCCAGCAGTGAACGGGGATTGGAGCAGTACTTC. This sequence encodes CASSERGLEQYF.

The rearrangement uses TRBV4-1 and TRBJ1-2; D is unclear. This CDR3 is built from 13 residues. Trimming cost V 8 bases and J 5 bases, with 15 bases left between them. Germline CDR1 and CDR2: MGHRA and YSYEKL. The CDR3 bases are TGCGCCAGCCGCCTGTCGGGAGAGTATGGCTACACCTTC. Its translation: CASRLSGEYGYTF.

V gene TRBV19 combines with J gene TRBJ1-5; no firm D call. CDR1 LNHDA and CDR2 SQIVND come from the germline V gene (reference sequence). With 3 bases removed from V and 12 bases from J, the gap between germline ends came to 15 bases. This CDR3 is built from 13 residues. The CDR3 nucleotides are TGTGCCAGTAGTATGTTATCGCATAAGCGCCAGCATTTT. Translated, it gives CASSMLSHKRQHF.

V and J are TRBV7-9 and TRBJ1-1; possible D gene TRBD1, 5 bases. V lost 1 base and J 6 bases, leaving 9 bases between the germline ends. Looked up from germline, CDR1 is SEHNR and CDR2 is FQNEAQ (reference sequence). The CDR3 has 13 residues. CDR3 region: CASSLELGAEAFF. The CDR3 nucleotides read TGTGCCAGCAGCTTAGAATTAGGGGCTGAAGCTTTCTTT.

This clone turned up a few times. The V call is TRBV28, the J call TRBJ2-7; 9 bases are shared with TRBD1. The V gene's germline CDR1 is MDHEN and CDR2 SYDVKM. The CDR3 has 16 amino acids. V shed 6 bases, J shed 2 bases, and the junction held 11 bases outside the gene matches. CDR3 in amino acids: CASRLAPGQGPYEQYF. In DNA form, the CDR3 reads TGTGCCAGCAGGTTGGCACCGGGACAGGGACCCTACGAGCAGTACTTC.

The rearrangement uses TRBV4-2 and TRBJ1-1; no clear D. V was clipped by 3 bases and J by 4 bases, with 21 bases between them. Germline loops: CDR1 LGHNA, CDR2 YNFKEQ. This CDR3 has 17 amino acids. The CDR3 DNA reads TGTGCCAGCAGCCAGGAGGCGCGGGGTCCTATCGGCACTGAAGCTTTCTTT. It encodes CASSQEARGPIGTEAFF.

The chain recombines TRBV4-1 with TRBJ2-7; D is perhaps TRBD1 (5 bases). Germline V gene data show CDR1 as MGHRA and CDR2 as YSYEKL. V was shortened by 0 bases and J by 3 bases, with 9 bases between the two germline ends. CDR3 length: 14 amino acids. The CDR3 bases are TGCGCCAGCAGCCAAGAGGGGCTTGACTACGAGCAGTACTTC. Translating gives CASSQEGLDYEQYF.

The chain couples TRBV29-1 to TRBJ1-2; 7 nucleotides line up with TRBD1. Germline V gene sequence: CDR1 SQVTM, CDR2 ANQGSEA. This CDR3 contains 13 residues. With V trimmed by 7 bases and J by 0 bases, 5 bases remained unmatched. The CDR3 region has the DNA TGCAGCGCCAGACAGGGAGCTAACTATGGCTACACCTTC. This encodes CSARQGANYGYTF.

The V gene is TRBV11-2, the J gene TRBJ1-2; 9 bases agree with TRBD1. The CDR3 loop spans 15 amino acids. Looked up from germline, CDR1 is SGHAT and CDR2 is FQNNGV. J gave up 8 bases and V 4 bases, and 11 bases lay outside the gene matches. The CDR3, as DNA: TGTGCCAGCAGCTATAGCCCCGGGACAGGGCCCGGCTACACCTTC. It translates to CASSYSPGTGPGYTF.

Here the CDR3 reads CASSGLGRSGANVLTF. For the CDR3, the DNA is TGTGCCAGCAGTGGTCTAGGCCGCTCTGGGGCCAACGTCCTGACTTTC. The rearrangement uses TRBV6-2 or TRBV6-3 and TRBJ2-6; D unclear. The V gene lost 5 bases and the J gene lost 0 bases, with 11 bases spanning the gap. The CDR3 sequence is 16 residues long. In germline, CDR1 is MNHEY, CDR2 SVGEGT.

Details on this clone: One junction end disagrees with the germline gene, perhaps due to a read error. CDR3 in amino acids: CSATQDKLRYF. CDR3 nucleotides: TGCAGTGCTACCCAGGACAAGCTTAGATATTTT. The V call is TRBV20-1, the J call TRBJ1-1; perhaps TRBD1 as D (5 bases). Germline CDR1 reads DFQATT; CDR2 reads SNEGSKA (reference sequence). CDR3 length: 11 amino acids.

The genes are TRBV5-4 and TRBJ2-1; D might be TRBD2 (5 bases). This CDR3 is 13 amino acids long. Germline V gives CDR1 SGHNT, CDR2 YYREEE (reference sequence). Between the trimmed V and J ends, which lost 3 bases and 9 bases, there was a span of 13 bases. The CDR3 region has the DNA TGTGCCAGCAGCTCCCAACCTAGCACTGAGCAGTTCTTC. Translation: CASSSQPSTEQFF.

The chain combines TRBV5-5 with TRBJ2-5, with 8 bases identical to TRBD2. The CDR3 sequence is 14 residues long. CDR1 is SGHKS and CDR2 is YYEKEE in the germline V gene (reference sequence). J was trimmed by 5 bases and V by 3 bases; bases with no gene match: 6. The CDR3 DNA reads as TGTGCCAGCAGCTCTCTACTAGCGGCGGAGACCCAGTACTTC. Translation gives CASSSLLAAETQYF.

The gene calls are TRBV6-5 and TRBJ2-7; D is unresolved. The CDR3 has 13 amino acids. From germline, CDR1 is MNHEY and CDR2 SVGAGI. The ends were cut back, 9 bases at V and 1 base at J, with 13 bases in the middle. The CDR3 spells CASGILSSYEQYF. CDR3 bases: TGTGCCAGTGGCATCTTATCTTCCTACGAGCAGTACTTC.

The genes are TRBV5-1 and TRBJ1-4; TRBD1 might be the D (5 bases). This CDR3 has 16 residues. Trimming left V 6 bases short and J 0 bases short, with 15 bases between. Germline CDR1 SGHRS, CDR2 YFSETQ. The CDR3 coding sequence is TGCGCCAGCACCGACAGTCTCACATCAACTAATGAAAAACTGTTTTTT. This encodes CASTDSLTSTNEKLFF.

V usage is TRBV5-5 and J usage is TRBJ1-4; D call uncertain. In germline, CDR1 is SGHKS, CDR2 YYEKEE (reference sequence). The CDR3 is made up of 15 amino acids. V lost 2 bases and J lost 2, with 10 bases in between. The CDR3 bases are TGTGCCAGCAGCTTAGGACCTAGCACTAATGAAAAACTGTTTTTT. It encodes CASSLGPSTNEKLFF.

The J gene is TRBJ1-2, the V gene TRBV6-5; maybe TRBD1 (5 bases). V lost 7 bases, J lost 7 bases, and 13 bases lay in between. CDR1 and CDR2 from the germline V gene are MNHEY and SVGAGI. The CDR3 consists of 12 residues. The DNA for the CDR3 is TGTGCCAGCAAGGAGGGGCCGGGTGGCTACACCTTC. It specifies CASKEGPGGYTF.

This clone was seen once. The rearrangement uses TRBV7-2 and TRBJ1-5; D call uncertain. CDR1 is SGHTA and CDR2 is FQGNSA in the germline V gene. The CDR3 totals 15 residues. V shed 1 base and J shed 0 bases, with 7 bases lying between them. CDR3 region: CASSLVPGSNQPQHF. In nucleotides, the CDR3 is TGTGCCAGCAGCTTAGTCCCGGGTAGCAATCAGCCCCAGCATTTT.

The chain links TRBV19 to TRBJ1-1; 8 bases are a match to TRBD1. Germline V gene lookup returns CDR1 LNHDA and CDR2 SQIVND (reference sequence). The CDR3 covers 16 residues. V dropped 7 bases and J dropped 6; count of bases not matched to a gene: 16. The CDR3 spells CASTDPPRGRMAEAFF. CDR3 nucleotides: TGTGCCAGTACCGACCCCCCCAGGGGGCGTATGGCTGAAGCTTTCTTT.

This clone was observed a handful of times. The chain couples TRBV4-1 to TRBJ2-2; possible D gene TRBD2, 6 bases. V lost 4 bases and J lost 6, with 18 bases in between. This CDR3 is built from 16 residues. CDR1 is MGHRA and CDR2 is YSYEKL in the germline V gene. CDR3 loop: CASSLRQWRGAGELFF. The CDR3 DNA sequence: TGCGCCAGCAGCCTACGACAGTGGAGGGGAGCCGGGGAGCTGTTTTTT.